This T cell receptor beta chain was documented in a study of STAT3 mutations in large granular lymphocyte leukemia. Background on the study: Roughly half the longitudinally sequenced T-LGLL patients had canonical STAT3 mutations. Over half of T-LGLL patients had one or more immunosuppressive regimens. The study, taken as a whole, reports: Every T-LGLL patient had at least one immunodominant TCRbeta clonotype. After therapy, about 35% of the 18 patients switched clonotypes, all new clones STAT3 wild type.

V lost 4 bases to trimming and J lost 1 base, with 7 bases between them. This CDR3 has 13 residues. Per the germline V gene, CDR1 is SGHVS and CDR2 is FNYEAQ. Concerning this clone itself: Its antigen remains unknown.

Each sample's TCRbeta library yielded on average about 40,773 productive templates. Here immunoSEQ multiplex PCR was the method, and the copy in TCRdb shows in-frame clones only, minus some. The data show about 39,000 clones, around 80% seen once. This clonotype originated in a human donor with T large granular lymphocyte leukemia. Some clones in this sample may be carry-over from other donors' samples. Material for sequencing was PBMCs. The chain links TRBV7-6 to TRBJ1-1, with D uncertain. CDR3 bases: TGTGCCAGCAGCTCCCTCGGGAACACTGAAGCTTTCTTT. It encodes CASSSLGNTEAFF.